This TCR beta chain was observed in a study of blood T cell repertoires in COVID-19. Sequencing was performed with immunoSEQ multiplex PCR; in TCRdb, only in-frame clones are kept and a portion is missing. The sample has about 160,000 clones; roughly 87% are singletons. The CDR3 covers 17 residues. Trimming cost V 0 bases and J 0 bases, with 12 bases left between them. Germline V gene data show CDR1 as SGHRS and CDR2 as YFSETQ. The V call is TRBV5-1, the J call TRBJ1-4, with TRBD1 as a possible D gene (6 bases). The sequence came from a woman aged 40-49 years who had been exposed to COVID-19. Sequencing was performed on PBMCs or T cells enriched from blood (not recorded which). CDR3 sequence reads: CASSLAVAGATNEKLFF. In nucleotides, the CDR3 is TGCGCCAGCAGCTTGGCCGTGGCAGGGGCAACTAATGAAAAACTGTTTTTT.